The TCR beta chain under discussion was sequenced for a study of CD8+ T cells in alopecia areata (dated by TCRdb to between 2018 and 2020). Regarding the complete study: To study T cell clonal expansion in alopecia areata, the researchers applied high-throughput TCRbeta sequencing to both the C3H/HeJ mouse model and human patients. Human TCRbeta sequencing covered scalp tissue and sorted CD4+ and CD8+ peripheral blood T cells from patchy and totalis/universalis alopecia areata patients and healthy controls. Scalp clonality was compared among normal scalp (n=4), patchy alopecia areata scalp (n=8), and alopecia totalis/universalis scalp (n=8). RNA came from the PAXgene miRNA kit for fixed scalp, the miRNeasy kit for PBMCs, and the RNeasy kit for mouse skin. TCRbeta CDR3 regions were amplified by immunoSEQ multiplex PCR using 35 Vbeta forward and 13 Jbeta reverse primers. General findings and caveats noted by the study authors: Unlike mouse skin, where gammadelta T cells dominate, normal human skin contains resident alphabeta T cells that get sequenced too, which complicates analysis of the scalp TCR repertoire. TCR sequences shared between patients were less clear than in mice, possibly partly because of HLA diversity in the patient population. Lesional scalp, especially in alopecia totalis/universalis, showed higher clonality and more expanded CD8+ clones than normal scalp, suggesting antigenic drive.

V loses 5 bases of germline sequence and J loses 2 bases, and the interval between the two ends is 10 bases. The CDR3 sequence holds 13 residues, the cysteine and phenylalanine included. Only the CDR3 DNA is retained, 39 bases long and in frame from the first base. The germline V gene encodes CDR1 SQVTM and CDR2 ANQGSEA. PBMCs were isolated by density centrifugation and stained for CD3, CD4 and CD8, and CD4+ and CD8+ T cells were sorted on a FACSAria. Scalp biopsies and blood samples were obtained from unaffected controls. A few counts support this clone. Its antigen remains undetermined. The input lacks base qualities; no much larger clone sits a single base away. The method was the immunoSEQ multiplex PCR assay. RNA was extracted from all samples and reverse transcribed into cDNA as template for TCR sequencing. First-strand cDNA was synthesized with SuperScript III using a 2:1 mix of oligo-dT and random hexamers. Amplification bias was assessed with a synthetic immune receptor repertoire, and residual bias was removed computationally. As for the original processing: Raw reads were preprocessed to remove errors, and CDR3 was defined according to IMGT conventions as the region from the conserved cysteine to phenylalanine. Clonality was computed as 1 minus the Shannon entropy, with the entropy normalized by log2 of the number of productive unique TCRs. Whether scalp clones were CD4 or CD8 was inferred by matching scalp TCRbeta sequences against CD4 and CD8 repertoires sorted from blood. The table comes from immuneACCESS by way of TCRdb, which keeps in-frame sequences with V and J called. Part of the clones is missing from these tables; in studies checked, under half for an unresolved V gene and the rest for unknown reasons. The V and J calls and the clone size are those of that table, but D and trimming were determined from the DNA. This sample gives fewer than 150,000 clones in total; over 60% of them show up just once. Of the sample, 2.8% is held by the ten largest clones.

The receptor comes from a human donor in good health. Sequencing was done on a sample of CD4+ T cells sorted from blood. The sequence is built from TRBV29-1 and TRBJ2-1, with TRBD1 perhaps the D gene, on 6 matching bases. The CDR3 amino acid sequence is: CSVRQDPYNEQFF. The DNA sequence is given as TGCAGCGTTCGACAGGATCCCTACAATGAGCAGTTCTTC.